The following is a T cell receptor (beta chain) sequence with its context. The source of the sample is a study of monozygotic twins with inflammatory bowel disease. No DNA is given; TCRdb re-called the 5' RACE reads and lists each CDR3 protein once. The sample table sets out more than 300,000 distinct CDR3 sequences. Source material: blood. This TCR was recovered from a human donor with ulcerative colitis or Crohn's disease, or a healthy co-twin of an affected twin (not recorded which).

This chain's CDR3 is CASSWAGQGAGGYTF. V usage is TRBV28 and J usage is TRBJ1-2; TCRdb reports TRBD1, a call that lacks DNA to check it against. CDR1 is MDHEN, CDR2 SYDVKM, per germline. CDR3 length equals 15 residues.